The 14 T cell receptor beta chains below were found in one sample sequenced in a study of Ad26.COV2.S vaccination and SARS-CoV-2 variants. Sequencing used immunoSEQ multiplex PCR; TCRdb keeps in-frame clones, though not all of them. Found here are roughly 270,000 clones, around 87% of them singletons; the top ten hold 2.5% to 3.5%. Treatment indicated: roughly 18 received Ad26.COV2.S at low or high dose, single or two shots; a few received placebo; per-sample allocation not given. Samples were taken on day 63 after the first vaccine or placebo injection. Here the sequenced sample was peripheral blood, taken in a trial of Ad26.COV2.S vaccine versus placebo. The receptors derive from a person between 18 and 65 years old who received the Ad26.COV2.S COVID-19 vaccine or a placebo.

The chain is built from TRBV7-9 and TRBJ2-1; D unresolved. The CDR3 is 14 residues long. V was shortened by 2 bases and J by 2 bases, with 7 bases between the two germline ends. The germline CDR1 and CDR2 sequences are SEHNR and FQNEAQ (reference sequence). CDR3 DNA: TGTGCCAGCAGCTTAATGGCTACCTACAATGAGCAGTTCTTC. Translating gives CASSLMATYNEQFF.

The chain uses TRBV9 and TRBJ1-1; D gene unclear. Germline V gives CDR1 SGDLS, CDR2 YYNGEE. V lost 3 bases and J lost 1, with 13 bases in between. The CDR3 is 15 amino acids. The CDR3 DNA sequence: TGTGCCAGCAGCGAGCACCCCTTGCCGAACACTGAAGCTTTCTTT. Translating gives CASSEHPLPNTEAFF. Together with reference TRBV9 and TRBJ1-1, the CDR3 gives the full variable domain: DSGVTQTPKHLITATGQRVTLRCSPRSGDLSVYWYQQSLDQGLQFLIQYYNGEERAKGNILERFSAQQFPDLHSELNLSSLELGDSALYFCASSEHPLPNTEAFFGQGTRLTVV.

V usage is TRBV5-1 and J usage is TRBJ2-3, with 9 bases matching TRBD2. After removal of 4 bases from V and 4 bases from J, the junction contained 10 bases not matched to a gene. The CDR3 spans 16 residues. Germline CDR1 and CDR2: SGHRS and YFSETQ. The CDR3 DNA follows: TGCGCCAGCAGCCCTTCTCGCGGGGGGGCTTCAGATACGCAGTATTTT. This sequence encodes CASSPSRGGASDTQYF.

This clone appeared a few times. CDR3 sequence (DNA): TGTGCCAGCAGTGAAAACAGCTACAATCAGCCCCAGCATTTT. Protein sequence: CASSENSYNQPQHF. The rearrangement joins TRBV2 to TRBJ1-5; D remains ambiguous. In germline, CDR1 is SNHLY, CDR2 FYNNEI. The CDR3 spans 14 residues. V was cut by 2 bases and J by 3 bases, with 8 bases left in between.

The V call is TRBV4-1, the J call TRBJ2-7; D is unresolved. In germline, CDR1 is MGHRA, CDR2 YSYEKL. V gave up 4 bases and J gave up 0 bases, with 10 bases separating them. The CDR3 sequence is 14 residues long. CDR3 residues: CASSPETVSYEQYF. The CDR3 DNA sequence: TGCGCCAGCAGCCCTGAGACGGTCTCCTACGAGCAGTACTTC.

A word on this clone: Different DNA sequences within this sample yield the same CDR3. The chain recombines TRBV7-2 with TRBJ2-7; 8 positions agree with TRBD2. V lost 5 bases and J lost 0; bases outside the gene matches: 3. Germline V gene lookup returns CDR1 SGHTA and CDR2 FQGNSA. CDR3 length: 14 amino acids. The CDR3 spells CASSPTSGSYEQYF. The CDR3, as DNA: TGTGCCAGCAGCCCAACTAGCGGCTCCTACGAGCAGTACTTC.

This clone is a singleton in its sample. The chain couples TRBV12-3 or TRBV12-4 to TRBJ1-4; no clear D gene. Between the trimmed V and J ends, which lost 0 bases and 8 bases, there was a span of 4 bases. The CDR3 has 12 residues. In DNA, the CDR3 is TGTGCCAGCAGTTTAGCAGCCGAAAAACTGTTTTTT. This encodes CASSLAAEKLFF.

This clone was recorded only once. The chain uses TRBV13 and TRBJ2-1; D uncertain. The germline CDR1 and CDR2 sequences are PRHDT and FYEKMQ (reference sequence). V was cut by 4 bases and J by 0 bases, with 10 bases left in between. This CDR3 has 15 amino acids. CDR3 region: CASSSGPGSYNEQFF. CDR3 DNA: TGTGCCAGCAGCTCCGGCCCCGGCTCCTACAATGAGCAGTTCTTC.

The rearrangement uses TRBV30 and TRBJ1-6; no firm D call. CDR1 is GTSNPN, CDR2 SVGIG, per germline (reference sequence). The CDR3 runs 17 residues. V was shortened by 1 base and J by 0 bases, with 13 bases between the two germline ends. CDR3 sequence: CAWSGVRSSSYNSPLHF. CDR3 nucleotides: TGTGCCTGGAGTGGGGTCAGGTCGAGCTCCTATAATTCACCCCTCCACTTT.

This chain links TRBV2 with TRBJ1-6; TRBD1 might be the D (6 bases). Germline V gene sequence: CDR1 SNHLY, CDR2 FYNNEI. Trimming took 5 bases from V and 7 from J, leaving 15 bases between them. This CDR3 is built from 15 residues. In nucleotides, the CDR3 is TGTGCCAGCAGTACATGGACAGTATCGAATTCACCCCTCCACTTT. Translating gives CASSTWTVSNSPLHF.

The chain carries TRBV5-1 and TRBJ2-7; 16 bases align to TRBD2. Losses at the gene ends were 3 bases for V and 6 bases for J; bases not matched to a gene: 6. This CDR3 has 16 residues. The V gene's germline CDR1 is SGHRS and CDR2 YFSETQ. DNA of the CDR3: TGCGCCAGCAGCTCGGGGACTAGCGGGGGGGCCGCCGAGCAGTACTTC. Its protein product is CASSSGTSGGAAEQYF.

This clone came up a few times. V and J are TRBV5-1 and TRBJ1-4; 8 nucleotides align to TRBD1. This CDR3 comprises 15 residues. After removal of 4 bases from V and 6 bases from J, the junction contained 8 bases not matched to a gene. CDR1 SGHRS and CDR2 YFSETQ come from the germline V gene. As DNA, the CDR3 is TGCGCCAGCAGCGCGGGACAGGATATGTATGAAAAACTGTTTTTT. This codes for CASSAGQDMYEKLFF.

In this sample, this clone turned up once. V usage is TRBV11-2 and J usage is TRBJ2-1, with D maybe TRBD2 (6 bases). CDR1 is SGHAT and CDR2 is FQNNGV in the germline V gene. There are 16 residues in the CDR3. V lost 5 bases, J lost 4 bases, and 18 bases lay in between. CDR3 in amino acids: CASSPAGAGLYNEQFF. In DNA, the CDR3 is TGTGCCAGCAGCCCTGCCGGGGCGGGATTATACAATGAGCAGTTCTTC.

The V gene is TRBV24-1, the J gene TRBJ2-1; 10 nucleotides line up with TRBD2. The junction had 5 bases not matched to a gene; V was cut back by 3 bases and J by 7 bases. Germline V gene sequence: CDR1 KGHDR, CDR2 SFDVKD. The CDR3 extends over 15 amino acids. In DNA, the CDR3 is TGTGCCACCAGTGATCCCGGGACTAGCGAGAATGAGCAGTTCTTC. It is translated as CATSDPGTSENEQFF.